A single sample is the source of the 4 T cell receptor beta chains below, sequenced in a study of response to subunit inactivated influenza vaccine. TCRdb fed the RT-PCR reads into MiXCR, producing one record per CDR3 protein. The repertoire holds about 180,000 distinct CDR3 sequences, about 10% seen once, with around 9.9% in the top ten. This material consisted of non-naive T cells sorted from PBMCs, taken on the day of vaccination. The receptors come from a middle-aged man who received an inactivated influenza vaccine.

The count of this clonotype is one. For the CDR3, the DNA is TGTGCCAGCAGTTTTATCGGGTACGAGCAGTACTTC. It encodes CASSFIGYEQYF. The V and J genes are TRBV28 and TRBJ2-7; D is undetermined. The germline V and J ends were trimmed by 3 bases and 4 bases, with 7 bases remaining between them. Germline V gives CDR1 MDHEN, CDR2 SYDVKM. The CDR3 sequence is 12 residues long.

CDR3 loop: CASVSYVFEQFF. In nucleotides, the CDR3 is TGTGCCAGCGTTAGCTATGTGTTTGAGCAGTTCTTC. The J gene is TRBJ2-1, the V gene TRBV6-2 or TRBV6-3; D remains ambiguous. CDR3 size: 12 residues. Germline-derived CDR1 and CDR2 are MNHEY and SVGEGT. Trimming took off 8 bases at V and 9 bases at J, with 14 bases between the two ends.

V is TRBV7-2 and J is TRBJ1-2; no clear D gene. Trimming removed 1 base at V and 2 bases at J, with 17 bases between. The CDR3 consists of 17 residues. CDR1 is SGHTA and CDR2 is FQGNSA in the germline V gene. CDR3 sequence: CASSLVVGSKGNYGYTF. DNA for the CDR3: TGTGCCAGCAGCTTAGTGGTAGGGTCAAAGGGAAACTATGGCTACACCTTC.

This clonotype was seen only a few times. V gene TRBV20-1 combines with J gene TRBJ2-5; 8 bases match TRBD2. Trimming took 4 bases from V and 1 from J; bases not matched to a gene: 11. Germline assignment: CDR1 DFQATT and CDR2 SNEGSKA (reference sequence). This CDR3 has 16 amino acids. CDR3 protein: CSAIGPAGALQETQYF. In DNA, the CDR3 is TGCAGTGCTATTGGTCCAGCGGGGGCCCTCCAAGAGACCCAGTACTTC.